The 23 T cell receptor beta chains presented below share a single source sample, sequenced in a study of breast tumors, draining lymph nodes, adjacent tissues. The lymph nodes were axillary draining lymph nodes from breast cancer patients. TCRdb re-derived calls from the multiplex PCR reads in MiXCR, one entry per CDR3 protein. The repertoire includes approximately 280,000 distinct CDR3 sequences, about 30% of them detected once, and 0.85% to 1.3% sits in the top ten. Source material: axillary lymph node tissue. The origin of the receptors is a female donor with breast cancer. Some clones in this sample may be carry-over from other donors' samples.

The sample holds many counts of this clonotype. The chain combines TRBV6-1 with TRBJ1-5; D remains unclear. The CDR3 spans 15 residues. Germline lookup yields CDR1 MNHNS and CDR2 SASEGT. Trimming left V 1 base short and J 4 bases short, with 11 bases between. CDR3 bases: TGTGCCAGCAGTGAAGAAATCGCCGGGAATCAGCCCCAGCATTTT. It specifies CASSEEIAGNQPQHF.

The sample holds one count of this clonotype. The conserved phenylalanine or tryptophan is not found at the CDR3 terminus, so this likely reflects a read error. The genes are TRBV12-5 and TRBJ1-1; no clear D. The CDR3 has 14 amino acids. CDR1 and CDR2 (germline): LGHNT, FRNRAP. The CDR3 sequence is CASSLVAPNAEAFS. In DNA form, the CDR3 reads TGTGCCAGCAGTTTAGTGGCTCCCAATGCCGAAGCTTTCTCT.

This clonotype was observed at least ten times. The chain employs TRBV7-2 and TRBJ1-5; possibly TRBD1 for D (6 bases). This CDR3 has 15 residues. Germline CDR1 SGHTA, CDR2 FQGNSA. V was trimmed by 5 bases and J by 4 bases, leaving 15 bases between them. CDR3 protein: CASSAGVQGNQPQHF. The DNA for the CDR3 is TGTGCCAGCAGCGCCGGGGTTCAGGGGAATCAGCCCCAGCATTTT.

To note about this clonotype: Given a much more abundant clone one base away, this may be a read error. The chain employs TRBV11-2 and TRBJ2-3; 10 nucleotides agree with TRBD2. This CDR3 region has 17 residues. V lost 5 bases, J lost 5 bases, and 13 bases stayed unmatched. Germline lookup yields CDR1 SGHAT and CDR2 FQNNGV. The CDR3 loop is CASSQTSGTTGGDTQYF. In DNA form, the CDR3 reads TGTGCCAGCAGCCAAACTAGCGGGACGACCGGGGGAGATACGCAGTATTTT. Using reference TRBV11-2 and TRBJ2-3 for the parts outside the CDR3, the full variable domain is EAGVAQSPRYKIIEKRQSVAFWCNPISGHATLYWYQQILGQGPKLLIQFQNNGVVDDSQLPKDRFSAERLKGVDSTLKIQPAKLEDSAVYLCASSQTSGTTGGDTQYFGPGTRLTVL.

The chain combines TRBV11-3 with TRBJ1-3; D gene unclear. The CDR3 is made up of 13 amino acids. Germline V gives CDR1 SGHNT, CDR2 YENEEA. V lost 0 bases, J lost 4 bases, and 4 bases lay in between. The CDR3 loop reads CASSLEAGNTIYF. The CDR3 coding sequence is TGTGCCAGCAGCTTAGAGGCCGGAAACACCATATATTTT.

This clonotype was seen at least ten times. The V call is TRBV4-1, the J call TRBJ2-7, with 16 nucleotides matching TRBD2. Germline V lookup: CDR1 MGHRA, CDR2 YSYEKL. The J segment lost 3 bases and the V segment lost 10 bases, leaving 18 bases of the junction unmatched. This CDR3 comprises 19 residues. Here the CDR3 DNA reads TGCGCCATCCCATGGGGACTAGCGGGAGGGCCTGGAAAGCTCTACGAGCAGTACTTC. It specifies CAIPWGLAGGPGKLYEQYF.

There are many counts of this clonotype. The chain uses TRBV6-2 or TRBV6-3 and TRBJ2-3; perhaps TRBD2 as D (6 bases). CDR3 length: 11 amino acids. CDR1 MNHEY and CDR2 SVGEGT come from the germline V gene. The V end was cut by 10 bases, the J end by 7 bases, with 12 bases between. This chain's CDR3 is CATRRDYTQYF. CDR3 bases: TGTGCCACCAGGAGGGATTATACGCAGTATTTT.

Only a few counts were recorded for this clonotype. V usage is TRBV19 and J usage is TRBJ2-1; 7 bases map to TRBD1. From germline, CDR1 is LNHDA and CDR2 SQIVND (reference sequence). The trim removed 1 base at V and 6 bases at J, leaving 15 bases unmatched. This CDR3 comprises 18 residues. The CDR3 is CASSIVAAARGNGNEQFF. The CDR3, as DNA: TGTGCCAGTAGTATAGTCGCGGCTGCCAGGGGGAATGGCAATGAGCAGTTCTTC. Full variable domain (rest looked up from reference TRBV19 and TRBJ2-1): DGGITQSPKYLFRKEGQNVTLSCEQNLNHDAMYWYRQDPGQGLRLIYYSQIVNDFQKGDIAEGYSVSREKKESFPLTVTSAQKNPTAFYLCASSIVAAARGNGNEQFFGPGTRLTVL.

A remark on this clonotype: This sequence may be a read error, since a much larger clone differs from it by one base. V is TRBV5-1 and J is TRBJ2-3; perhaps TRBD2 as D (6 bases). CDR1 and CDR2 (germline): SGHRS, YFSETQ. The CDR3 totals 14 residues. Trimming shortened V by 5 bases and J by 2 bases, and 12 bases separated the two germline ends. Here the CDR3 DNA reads TGCGCCAGCAGTAGCGGCCCACACACAGATACGCAGTATTTT. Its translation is CASSSGPHTDTQYF.

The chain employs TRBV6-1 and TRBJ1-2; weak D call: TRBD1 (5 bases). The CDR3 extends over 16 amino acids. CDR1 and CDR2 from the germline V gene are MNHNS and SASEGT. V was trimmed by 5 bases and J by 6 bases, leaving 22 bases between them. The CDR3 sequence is CASSQFGGGKRDGYTF. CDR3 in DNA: TGTGCCAGCAGTCAATTCGGGGGGGGAAAGAGGGATGGCTACACCTTC.

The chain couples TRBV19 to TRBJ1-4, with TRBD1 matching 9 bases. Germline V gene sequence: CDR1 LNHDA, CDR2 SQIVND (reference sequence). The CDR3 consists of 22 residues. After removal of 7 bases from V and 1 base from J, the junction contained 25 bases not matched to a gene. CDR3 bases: TGTGCCAGTACTGTATTGGGGCCGCCCGTTCGGGGACAGGGCTTAACTAATGAAAAACTGTTTTTT. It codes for CASTVLGPPVRGQGLTNEKLFF.

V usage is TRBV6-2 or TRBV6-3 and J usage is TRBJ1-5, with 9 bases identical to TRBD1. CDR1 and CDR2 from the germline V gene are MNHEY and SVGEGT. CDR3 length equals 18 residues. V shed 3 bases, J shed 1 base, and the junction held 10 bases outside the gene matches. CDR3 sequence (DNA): TGTGCCAGCAGTTATATCCCGGGACAGGGAGTCAGCAATCAGCCCCAGCATTTT. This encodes CASSYIPGQGVSNQPQHF.

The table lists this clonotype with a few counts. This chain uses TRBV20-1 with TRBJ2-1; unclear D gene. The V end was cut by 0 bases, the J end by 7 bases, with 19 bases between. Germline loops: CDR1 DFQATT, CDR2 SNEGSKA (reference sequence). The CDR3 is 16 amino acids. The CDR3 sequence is CSARDRSNPDKNEQFF. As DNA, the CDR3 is TGCAGTGCTAGAGACAGGTCCAACCCCGATAAGAATGAGCAGTTCTTC.

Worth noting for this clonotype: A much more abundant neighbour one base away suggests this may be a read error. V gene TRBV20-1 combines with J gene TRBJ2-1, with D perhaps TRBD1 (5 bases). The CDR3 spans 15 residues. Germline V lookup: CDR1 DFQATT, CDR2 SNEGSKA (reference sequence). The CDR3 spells CSARASTRLSNGQFF. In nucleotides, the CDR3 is TGCAGTGCCAGGGCTTCGACAAGGCTATCCAATGGGCAGTTCTTC.

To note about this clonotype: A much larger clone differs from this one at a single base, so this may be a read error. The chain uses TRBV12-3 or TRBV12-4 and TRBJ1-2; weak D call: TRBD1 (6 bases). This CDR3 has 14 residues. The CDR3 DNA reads TGTGCCAGCAGTATGACAGGCCTCCCTGGGGGCTGCACCTTC. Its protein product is CASSMTGLPGGCTF.

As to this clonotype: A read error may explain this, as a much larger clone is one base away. The CDR3 spells CAGSQDSEKLFF. CDR3 bases: TGTGCCGGCAGCCAAGATAGTGAAAAACTGTTTTTT. The chain recombines TRBV14 with TRBJ1-4; D not resolved. Germline loops: CDR1 SGHDN, CDR2 FVKESK. The CDR3 is 12 residues long.

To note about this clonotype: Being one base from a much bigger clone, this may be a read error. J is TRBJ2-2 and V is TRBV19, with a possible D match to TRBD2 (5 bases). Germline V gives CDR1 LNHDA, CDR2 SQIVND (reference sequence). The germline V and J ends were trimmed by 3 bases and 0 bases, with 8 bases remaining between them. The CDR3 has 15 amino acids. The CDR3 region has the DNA TGTGCCAGTAGTATCCTAGCCCCGAACACCGGGGAGCTGTTTTTT. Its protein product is CASSILAPNTGELFF.

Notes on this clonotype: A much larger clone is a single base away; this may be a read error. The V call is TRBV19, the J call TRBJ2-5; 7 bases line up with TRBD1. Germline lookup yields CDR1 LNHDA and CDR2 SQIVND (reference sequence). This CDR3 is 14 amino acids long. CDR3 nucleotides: TGTGCCAGTAGGGAAGGGGGCCCACAAGAGACCCAGTGCTTC. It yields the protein CASREGGPQETQCF. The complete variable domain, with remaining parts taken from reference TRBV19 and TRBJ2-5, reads DGGITQSPKYLFRKEGQNVTLSCEQNLNHDAMYWYRQDPGQGLRLIYYSQIVNDFQKGDIAEGYSVSREKKESFPLTVTSAQKNPTAFYLCASREGGPQETQCFGPGTRLLVL.

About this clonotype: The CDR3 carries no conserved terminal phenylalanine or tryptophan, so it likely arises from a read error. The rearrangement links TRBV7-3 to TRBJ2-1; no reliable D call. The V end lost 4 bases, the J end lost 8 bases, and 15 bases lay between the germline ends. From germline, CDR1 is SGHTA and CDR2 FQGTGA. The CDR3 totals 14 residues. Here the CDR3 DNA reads TGTGCCAGCAGCTCCCCCTGGTTAGGCTATGAGCAGTTCGTC. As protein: CASSSPWLGYEQFV.

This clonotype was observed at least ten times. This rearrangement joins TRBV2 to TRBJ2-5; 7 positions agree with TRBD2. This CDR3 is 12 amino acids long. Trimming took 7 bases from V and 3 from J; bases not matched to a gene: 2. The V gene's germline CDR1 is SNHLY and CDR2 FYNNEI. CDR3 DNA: TGTGCCAGCATTGGACTAGAAGAGACCCAGTACTTC. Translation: CASIGLEETQYF.

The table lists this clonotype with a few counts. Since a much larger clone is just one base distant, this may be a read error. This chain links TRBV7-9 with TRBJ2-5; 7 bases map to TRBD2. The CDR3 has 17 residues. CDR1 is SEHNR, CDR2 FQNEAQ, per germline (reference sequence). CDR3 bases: TGTGCCAGCAGCTTAGCTCAAGCGGGGACCTATCTAGAGCCCCAGTACTTC. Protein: CASSLAQAGTYLEPQYF. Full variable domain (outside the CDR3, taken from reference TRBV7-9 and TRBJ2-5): DTGVSQNPRHKITKRGQNVTFRCDPISEHNRLYWYRQTLGQGPEFLTYFQNEAQLEKSRLLSDRFSAERPKGSFSTLEIQRTEQGDSAMYLCASSLAQAGTYLEPQYFGPGTRLLVL.

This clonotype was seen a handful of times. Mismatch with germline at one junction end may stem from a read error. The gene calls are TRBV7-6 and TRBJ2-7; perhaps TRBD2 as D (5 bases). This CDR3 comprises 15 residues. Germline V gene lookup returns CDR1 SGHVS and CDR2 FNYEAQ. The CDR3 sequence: CASSLEAASSYGQYF. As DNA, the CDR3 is TGTGCCAGCAGCTTAGAGGCAGCTAGCTCCTACGGGCAGTACTTC.

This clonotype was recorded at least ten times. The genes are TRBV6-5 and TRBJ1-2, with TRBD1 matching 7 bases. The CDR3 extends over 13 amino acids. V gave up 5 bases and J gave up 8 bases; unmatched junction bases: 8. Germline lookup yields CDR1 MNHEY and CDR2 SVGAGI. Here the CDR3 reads CASSPSGGRGYTF. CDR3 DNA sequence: TGTGCCAGCAGTCCCTCAGGGGGGCGAGGCTACACCTTC.